This T cell receptor (beta chain) derives from a study of long-term antiretroviral therapy in people with HIV. General observations from the study: Clones that had undergone expansion before ART prevailed in the repertoire throughout all time points. Samples were collected from the mid-2000s to the late 2010s under possibly less effective ART regimens.

People in the study who had HIV all got their treatment in the United States. Concerning this clone itself: Its cognate antigen is unknown.

Version v3.0 of the immunoSEQ assay was performed at survey level. Data came from immunoSEQ multiplex PCR; TCRdb stores just in-frame clones and leaves some out. Among 25,000 to 35,000 clones listed, roughly 86% were seen once. The germline CDR1 and CDR2 sequences are SGHDN and FVKESK. CDR3 length: 13 residues. The V segment lost 4 bases and the J segment 7 bases; nucleotides outside the gene matches: 3. Sequencing was performed on unsorted PBMCs, taken 0.8 years after starting antiretroviral therapy. This receptor was taken from a young woman with HIV. V usage is TRBV14 and J usage is TRBJ2-4, with TRBD2 matching 8 bases. The CDR3 DNA is TGTGCCAGCAGCCTCGGGGGGGCCAACATTCAGTACTTC. The encoded protein is CASSLGGANIQYF.